This entry lists 26 T cell receptor beta chains sequenced from one sample in a study of T cells expressing NK-cell markers. TCRdb reprocessed the 5' RACE reads, with one entry per CDR3 protein and no DNA. Listed are approximately 15,000 distinct CDR3 sequences; 59% falls within the top ten. Source material: blood T cells: a sorted CD56 or NKG2C T cell subset, CD4+ or CD8+ T cells, or bulk PBMC T cells (not recorded which). The receptor set was obtained from a man between 18 and 69 years old in good health.

V gene TRBV2 combines with J gene TRBJ2-3; TCRdb gives TRBD1 as the D gene, but with no DNA this cannot be confirmed. The CDR3 runs to 13 residues. Germline V CDR1 and CDR2: SNHLY, FYNNEI. CDR3: CASSRDRDDTQYF.

CDR3 protein: CASSFSASGTAGELFF. This chain links TRBV12-3 or TRBV12-4 with TRBJ2-2; as DNA is missing, the TRBD2 call by TCRdb cannot be tested. The CDR3 sequence is 16 residues long.

V usage is TRBV2 and J usage is TRBJ2-7; lacking DNA, the TRBD1 call made by TCRdb goes unchecked. The CDR3 loop spans 14 amino acids. Per germline, CDR1 SNHLY and CDR2 FYNNEI. The CDR3 here is CASMYQGISYEQYF.

The chain links TRBV6-1 to TRBJ1-4; the D call from TCRdb, TRBD1, cannot be confirmed without DNA. Germline values: CDR1 MNHNS, CDR2 SASEGT. CDR3 length: 13 residues. The CDR3 region is CASRDRGFEKLFF.

This chain joins TRBV20-1 and TRBJ1-1; TCRdb selects TRBD1, and the lack of DNA leaves this call unchecked. Germline CDR1 is DFQATT and CDR2 is SNEGSKA (reference sequence). The length of the CDR3 is 16 residues. The CDR3 spells CSASDGYRGQGTEAFF.

The chain carries TRBV7-2 and TRBJ1-1; TCRdb outputs TRBD1, but without DNA this stays unchecked. CDR1 is SGHTA, CDR2 FQGNSA, per germline. This CDR3 contains 14 residues. This CDR3 reads CASTTDRVNTEAFF.

The genes are TRBV7-8 and TRBJ2-5. The CDR3 contains 14 residues. Per the germline V gene, CDR1 is SGHVS and CDR2 is FQNEAQ. The CDR3 here is CASSLGPALETQYF.

The chain recombines TRBV4-3 with TRBJ2-3; TCRdb's assignment of TRBD2 cannot be checked, as there is no DNA. The CDR3 runs to 20 residues. In germline, CDR1 is LGHNA, CDR2 YSLEER. The CDR3 loop is CASSQATGLAGGISTDTQYF.

The V gene is TRBV7-9, the J gene TRBJ1-1. The CDR3 has 13 residues. Germline CDR1 SEHNR, CDR2 FQNEAQ (reference sequence). This CDR3 reads CASSLDKGTEAFF.

The V call is TRBV28, the J call TRBJ2-1; the D call from TCRdb, TRBD1, cannot be confirmed without DNA. Germline CDR1 and CDR2: MDHEN and SYDVKM. The CDR3 is 14 amino acids. This chain's CDR3 is CASRRTEDYNEQFF.

The chain couples TRBV12-3 or TRBV12-4 to TRBJ2-3; TCRdb indicates TRBD1, and absent DNA this call remains unverified. The CDR3 is made up of 15 amino acids. CDR3 residues: CASSPDRGMTDTQYF.

The chain uses TRBV7-9 and TRBJ2-1; TCRdb gives TRBD1 as the D gene, but with no DNA this cannot be confirmed. The germline CDR1 and CDR2 sequences are SEHNR and FQNEAQ (reference sequence). This CDR3 is 16 amino acids long. The CDR3: CASSSIQGVSYNEQFF.

The chain recombines TRBV10-3 with TRBJ2-3; there is no DNA to check the TCRdb D call of TRBD1. CDR1 is ENHRY, CDR2 SYGVKD, per germline. The CDR3 is 15 amino acids. The CDR3 protein is CAISDSKGATDTQYF.

The chain links TRBV7-2 to TRBJ2-7. This CDR3 has 13 residues. Germline lookup yields CDR1 SGHTA and CDR2 FQGNSA. CDR3 residues: CASTIQGTNEQYF.

The chain combines TRBV2 with TRBJ1-1; there is no DNA to check the TCRdb D call of TRBD1. The CDR3 has 14 residues. Germline V gives CDR1 SNHLY, CDR2 FYNNEI. Here the CDR3 reads CASRYRDEWTEAFF. Complete variable domain (other parts from reference TRBV2 and TRBJ1-1): EPEVTQTPSHQVTQMGQEVILRCVPISNHLYFYWYRQILGQKVEFLVSFYNNEISEKSEIFDDQFSVERPDGSNFTLKIRSTKLEDSAMYFCASRYRDEWTEAFFGQGTRLTVV.

The chain has TRBV28 and TRBJ2-5; TCRdb calls TRBD1, which cannot be checked without DNA. The V gene's germline CDR1 is MDHEN and CDR2 SYDVKM. This CDR3 has 15 amino acids. The CDR3 here is CASSLDPGEVETQYF.

This chain connects TRBV24-1 to TRBJ2-2; TCRdb lists TRBD1, though no DNA is available to test this call. Germline assignment: CDR1 KGHDR and CDR2 SFDVKD. This CDR3 has 16 amino acids. CDR3 loop: CATSWGGATNTGELFF.

The rearrangement links TRBV27 to TRBJ2-1; TCRdb indicates TRBD1, and absent DNA this call remains unverified. CDR1 is MNHEY, CDR2 SMNVEV, per germline (reference sequence). This CDR3 comprises 13 residues. CDR3 protein: CASSPDSYNEQFF.

This CDR3 is CASSLSAGAETQYF. V is TRBV5-1 and J is TRBJ2-5; with no DNA, the TCRdb D assignment of TRBD1 cannot be verified. Germline V gene data show CDR1 as SGHRS and CDR2 as YFSETQ. The CDR3 has 14 amino acids.

V usage is TRBV5-5 and J usage is TRBJ2-7. Germline V gene data show CDR1 as SGHKS and CDR2 as YYEKEE (reference sequence). The CDR3 has 14 amino acids. CDR3 region: CASSLAPSPYEQYF.

V is TRBV28 and J is TRBJ1-5. CDR3 length equals 14 residues. Germline V gene data show CDR1 as MDHEN and CDR2 as SYDVKM. This chain's CDR3 is CATGADFSNQPQHF. The whole variable domain, remainder taken from reference TRBV28 and TRBJ1-5, is DVKVTQSSRYLVKRTGEKVFLECVQDMDHENMFWYRQDPGLGLRLIYFSYDVKMKEKGDIPEGYSVSREKKERFSLILESASTNQTSMYLCATGADFSNQPQHFGDGTRLSIL.

J is TRBJ2-1 and V is TRBV6-5; TCRdb reports TRBD2, a call that lacks DNA to check it against. The V gene's germline CDR1 is MNHEY and CDR2 SVGAGI. CDR3 length: 15 residues. CDR3 sequence: CASSYWGGRVDEQFF.

This rearrangement joins TRBV12-3 or TRBV12-4 to TRBJ1-1; TCRdb lists TRBD1, though no DNA is available to test this call. The length of the CDR3 is 18 residues. The CDR3 region is CASSSARWDRVTNTEAFF.

By frequency, this clonotype is medium-sized. This chain joins TRBV12-3 or TRBV12-4 and TRBJ2-3. The length of the CDR3 is 14 residues. CDR3 region: CASRMGFSTDTQYF.

The V and J genes are TRBV20-1 and TRBJ1-6; TCRdb's assignment of TRBD1 cannot be checked, as there is no DNA. The CDR3 totals 17 residues. Germline lookup yields CDR1 DFQATT and CDR2 SNEGSKA (reference sequence). The chain's CDR3 is CSARGTGFGSYNSPLHF.

The chain joins TRBV11-2 to TRBJ2-1; TCRdb names TRBD1, which stays unverified in the absence of DNA. This CDR3 has 13 residues. CDR1 is SGHAT and CDR2 is FQNNGV in the germline V gene. The CDR3 sequence is CASRWGRQGEQFF.